This T cell receptor beta chain was captured in a study of cytomegalovirus exposure and HLA in healthy donors. All the people who gave samples were healthy bone marrow donors. The PCR was carried out with 60 Vbeta primers and 13 Jbeta primers. Sequenced by immunoSEQ multiplex PCR; TCRdb stores in-frame clones only, minus some. Altogether about 210,000 clones are present, 70% to 90% being singletons, with the ten largest covering about 3%. Study-wide results and caveats: The authors judged a highly shared variant cluster likely a sequencing artifact. Listed as cytomegalovirus-associated were more than 150 TCR beta chains. As was reported, the classifier diagnosed cytomegalovirus status with high specificity and sensitivity.

CDR3 length: 17 amino acids. Details on this clone: Its antigen is undetermined.

The rearrangement joins TRBV21-1 to TRBJ1-5. TRBV21-1 represents a pseudogene. The sample consisted of PBMCs. The receptor comes from a man aged 30-40 years in good health and CMV-seronegative. The CDR3 loop is CASSRFLPGRGNQPQHF. CDR3 coding DNA: TGTGCCAGCAGCCGCTTCCTCCCAGGGAGGGGCAATCAGCCCCAGCATTTT.